The sequence of this T cell receptor (beta chain) was determined in a study of control samples from healthy donors and cancer patients. This CDR3 region has 15 residues. Looked up from germline, CDR1 is MGHDK and CDR2 is SYGVNS. The germline V and J ends were trimmed by 4 bases and 2 bases, with 14 bases remaining between them. Data came from immunoSEQ multiplex PCR; TCRdb stores just in-frame clones and leaves some out. Of roughly 100,000 clones detected, approximately 90% appear once; the ten largest clones hold about 18%. The chain recombines TRBV25-1 with TRBJ1-2; D call uncertain. Sequencing was done on a sample of PBMCs. The origin of this receptor is a man in his 60s with lung cancer. CDR3 region: CASSGSEGVNYGYTF. The CDR3 DNA reads as TGTGCCAGCAGTGGTTCCGAGGGAGTGAACTATGGCTACACCTTC.